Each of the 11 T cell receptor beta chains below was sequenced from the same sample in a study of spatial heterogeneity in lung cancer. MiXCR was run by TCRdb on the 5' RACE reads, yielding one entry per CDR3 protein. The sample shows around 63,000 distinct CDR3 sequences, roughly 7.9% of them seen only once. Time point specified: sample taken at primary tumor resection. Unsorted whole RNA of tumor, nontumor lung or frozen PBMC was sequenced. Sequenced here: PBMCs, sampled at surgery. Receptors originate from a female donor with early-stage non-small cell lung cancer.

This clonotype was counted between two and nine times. The CDR3 DNA follows: TGTGCCAGCAGCCAAGACGGGCAGGGGGACACCGGGGAGCTGTTTTTT. Its protein product is CASSQDGQGDTGELFF. The gene calls are TRBV4-2 and TRBJ2-2, with 7 bases fitting TRBD1. V gave up 0 bases and J gave up 3 bases; unmatched junction bases: 4. Germline-derived CDR1 and CDR2 are LGHNA and YNFKEQ. CDR3 length: 16 residues.

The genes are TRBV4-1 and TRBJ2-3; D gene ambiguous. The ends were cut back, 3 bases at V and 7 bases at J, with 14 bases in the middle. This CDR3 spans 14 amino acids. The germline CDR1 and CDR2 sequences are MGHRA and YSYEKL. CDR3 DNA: TGCGCCAGCAGCCAGGAAGAAACGATACATACGCAGTATTTT. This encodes CASSQEETIHTQYF.

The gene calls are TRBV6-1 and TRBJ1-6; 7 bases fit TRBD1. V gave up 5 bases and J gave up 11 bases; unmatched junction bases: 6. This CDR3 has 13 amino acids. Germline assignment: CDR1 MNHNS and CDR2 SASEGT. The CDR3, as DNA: TGTGCCAGCAGTCGACAGGGCTGGACACCCCTCCACTTT. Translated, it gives CASSRQGWTPLHF.

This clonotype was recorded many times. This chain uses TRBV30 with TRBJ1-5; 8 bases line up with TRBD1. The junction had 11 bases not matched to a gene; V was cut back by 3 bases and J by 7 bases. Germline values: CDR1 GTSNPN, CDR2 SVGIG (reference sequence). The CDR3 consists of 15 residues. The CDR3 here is CAWSIGDRSTQPQHF. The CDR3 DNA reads TGTGCCTGGAGCATCGGGGACAGGAGCACCCAGCCCCAGCATTTT.

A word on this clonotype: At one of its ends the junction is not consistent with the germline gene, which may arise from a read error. CDR3 coding DNA: TGTGTCAGCAGTTCAACTCCCGGGACAGTCATAGATACGCAGTATTTT. It translates to CVSSSTPGTVIDTQYF. The V call is TRBV5-6, the J call TRBJ2-3; 7 bases match TRBD1. Germline CDR1 reads SGHDT; CDR2 reads YYEEEE. The CDR3 is 16 residues long.

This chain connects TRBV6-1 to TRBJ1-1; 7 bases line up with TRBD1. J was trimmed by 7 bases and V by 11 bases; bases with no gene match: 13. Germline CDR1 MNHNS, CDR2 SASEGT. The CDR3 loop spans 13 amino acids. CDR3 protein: CADGDSITLEAFF. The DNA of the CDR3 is TGTGCCGACGGGGACAGTATCACTCTTGAAGCTTTCTTT.

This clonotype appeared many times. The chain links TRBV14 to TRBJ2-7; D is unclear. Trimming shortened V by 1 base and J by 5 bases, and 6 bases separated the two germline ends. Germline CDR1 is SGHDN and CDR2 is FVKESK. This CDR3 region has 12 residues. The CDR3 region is CASSQGSNEQYF. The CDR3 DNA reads TGTGCCAGCAGCCAAGGTTCCAACGAGCAGTACTTC.

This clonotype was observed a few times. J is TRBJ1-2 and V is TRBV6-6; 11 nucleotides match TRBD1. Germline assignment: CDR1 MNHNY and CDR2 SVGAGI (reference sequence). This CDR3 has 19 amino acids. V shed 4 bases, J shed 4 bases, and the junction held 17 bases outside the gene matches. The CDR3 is CASSSLRGRDRGSLYGYTF. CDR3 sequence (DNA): TGTGCCAGCAGTTCACTCCGGGGCCGGGACAGGGGGTCCCTCTATGGCTACACCTTC.

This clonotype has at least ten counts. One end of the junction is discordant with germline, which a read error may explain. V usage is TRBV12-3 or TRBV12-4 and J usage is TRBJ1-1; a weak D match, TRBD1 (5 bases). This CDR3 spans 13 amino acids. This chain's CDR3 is CASSLGVNTEAFF. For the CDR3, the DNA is TGTGCCAGCAGCTTAGGGGTGAACACTGAAGCTTTCTTT.

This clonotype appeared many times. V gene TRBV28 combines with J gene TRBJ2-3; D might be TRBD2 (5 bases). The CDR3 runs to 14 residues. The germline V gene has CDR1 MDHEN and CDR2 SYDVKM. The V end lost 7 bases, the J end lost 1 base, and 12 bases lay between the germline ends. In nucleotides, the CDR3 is TGTGCCAGCATCAGAGGGCTGGGCACAGATACGCAGTATTTT. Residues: CASIRGLGTDTQYF.

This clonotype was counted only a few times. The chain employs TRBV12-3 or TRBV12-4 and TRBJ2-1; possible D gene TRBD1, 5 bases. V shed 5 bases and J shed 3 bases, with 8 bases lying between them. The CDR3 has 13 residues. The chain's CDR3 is CASSTDSYNEQFF. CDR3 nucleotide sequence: TGTGCCAGCAGTACCGACAGCTACAATGAGCAGTTCTTC.